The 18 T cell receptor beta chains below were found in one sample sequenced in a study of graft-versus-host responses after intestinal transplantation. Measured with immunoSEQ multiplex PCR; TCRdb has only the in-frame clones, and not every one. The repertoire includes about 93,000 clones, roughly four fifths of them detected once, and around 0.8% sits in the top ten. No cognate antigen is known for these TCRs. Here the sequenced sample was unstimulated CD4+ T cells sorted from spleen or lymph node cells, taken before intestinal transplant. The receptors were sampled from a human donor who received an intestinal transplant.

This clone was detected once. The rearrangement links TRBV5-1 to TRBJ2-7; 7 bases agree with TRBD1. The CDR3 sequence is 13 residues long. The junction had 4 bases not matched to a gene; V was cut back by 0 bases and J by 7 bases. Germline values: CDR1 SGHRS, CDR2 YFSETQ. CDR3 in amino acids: CASSLGQGKEQYF. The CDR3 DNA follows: TGCGCCAGCAGCTTGGGACAGGGTAAGGAGCAGTACTTC.

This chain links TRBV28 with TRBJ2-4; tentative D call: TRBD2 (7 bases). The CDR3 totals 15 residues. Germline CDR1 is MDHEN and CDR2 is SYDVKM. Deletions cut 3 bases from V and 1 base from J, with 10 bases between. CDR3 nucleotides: TGTGCCAGCAGTTTCGGGGGGCCGGCCAAAAACATTCAGTACTTC. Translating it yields CASSFGGPAKNIQYF.

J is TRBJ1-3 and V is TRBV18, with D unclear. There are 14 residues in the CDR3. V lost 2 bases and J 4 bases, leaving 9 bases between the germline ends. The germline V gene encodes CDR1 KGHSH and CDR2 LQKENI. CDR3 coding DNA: TGTGCCAGCTCACCAATTAACATGGGAAACACCATATATTTT. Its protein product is CASSPINMGNTIYF.

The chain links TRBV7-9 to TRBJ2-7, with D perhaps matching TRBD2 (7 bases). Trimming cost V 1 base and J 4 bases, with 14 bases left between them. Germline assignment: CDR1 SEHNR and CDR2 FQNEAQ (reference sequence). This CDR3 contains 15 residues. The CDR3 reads CASSLEYGGQYEQYF. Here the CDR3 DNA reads TGTGCCAGCAGCTTAGAGTACGGGGGGCAATACGAGCAGTACTTC.

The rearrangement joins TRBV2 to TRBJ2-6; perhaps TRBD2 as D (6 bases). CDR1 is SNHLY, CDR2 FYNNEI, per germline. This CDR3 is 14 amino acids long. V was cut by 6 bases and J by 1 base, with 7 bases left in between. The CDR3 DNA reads TGTGCCAGCAGGGGAGGTTCTGGGGCCAACGTCCTGACTTTC. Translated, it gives CASRGGSGANVLTF.

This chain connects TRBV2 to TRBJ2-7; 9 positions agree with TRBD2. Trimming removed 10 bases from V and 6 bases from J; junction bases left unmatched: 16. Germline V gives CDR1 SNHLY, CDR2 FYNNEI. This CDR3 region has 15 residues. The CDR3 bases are TGTGCCACCAGACTCCCGGGACTAGCTAACTCCGAGCAGTACTTC. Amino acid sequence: CATRLPGLANSEQYF.

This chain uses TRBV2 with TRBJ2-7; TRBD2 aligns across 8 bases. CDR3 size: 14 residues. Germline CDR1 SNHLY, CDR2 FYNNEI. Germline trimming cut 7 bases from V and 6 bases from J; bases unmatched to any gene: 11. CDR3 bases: TGTGCCAGCACCCTGTCTAGCGGGTTAGGCGAGCAGTACTTC. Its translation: CASTLSSGLGEQYF. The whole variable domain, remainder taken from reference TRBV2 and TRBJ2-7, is EPEVTQTPSHQVTQMGQEVILRCVPISNHLYFYWYRQILGQKVEFLVSFYNNEISEKSEIFDDQFSVERPDGSNFTLKIRSTKLEDSAMYFCASTLSSGLGEQYFGPGTRLTVT.

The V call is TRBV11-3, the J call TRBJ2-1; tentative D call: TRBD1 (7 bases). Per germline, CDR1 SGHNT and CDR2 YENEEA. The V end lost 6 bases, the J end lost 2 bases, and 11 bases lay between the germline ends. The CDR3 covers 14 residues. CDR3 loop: CASSPGGTYNEQFF. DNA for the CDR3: TGTGCCAGCAGTCCAGGGGGGACCTACAATGAGCAGTTCTTC.

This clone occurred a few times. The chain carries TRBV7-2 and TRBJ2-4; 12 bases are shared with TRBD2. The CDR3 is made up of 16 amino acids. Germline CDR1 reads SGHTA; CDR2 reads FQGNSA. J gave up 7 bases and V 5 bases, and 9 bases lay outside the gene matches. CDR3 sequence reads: CASSETSGSGKNIQYF. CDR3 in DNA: TGTGCCAGCAGCGAGACTAGCGGGAGCGGTAAGAACATTCAGTACTTC.

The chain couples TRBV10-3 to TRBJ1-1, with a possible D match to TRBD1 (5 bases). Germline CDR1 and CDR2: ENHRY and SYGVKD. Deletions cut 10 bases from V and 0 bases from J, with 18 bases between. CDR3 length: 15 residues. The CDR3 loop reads CATATRGEVNTEAFF. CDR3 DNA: TGTGCCACCGCGACACGGGGGGAAGTGAACACTGAAGCTTTCTTT.

The CDR3 sequence: CASSYPGEMNTEAFF. CDR3 in DNA: TGTGCCAGCAGTTACCCGGGGGAGATGAACACTGAAGCTTTCTTT. The chain has TRBV6-5 and TRBJ1-1; D perhaps matches TRBD1 (5 bases). The CDR3 length is 15 residues. CDR1 is MNHEY and CDR2 is SVGAGI in the germline V gene. V lost 2 bases and J 0 bases, leaving 10 bases between the germline ends.

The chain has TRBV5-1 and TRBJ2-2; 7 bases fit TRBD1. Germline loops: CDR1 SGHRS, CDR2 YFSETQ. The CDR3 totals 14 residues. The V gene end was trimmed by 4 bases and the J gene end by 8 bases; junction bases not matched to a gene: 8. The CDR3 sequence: CASSLRTGDGELFF. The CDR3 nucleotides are TGCGCCAGCAGCCTCCGGACAGGAGATGGGGAGCTGTTTTTT.

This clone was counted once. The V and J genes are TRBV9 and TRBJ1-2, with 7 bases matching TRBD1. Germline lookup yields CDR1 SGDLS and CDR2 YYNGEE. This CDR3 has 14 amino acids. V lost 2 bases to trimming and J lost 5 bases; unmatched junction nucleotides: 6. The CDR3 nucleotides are TGTGCCAGCAGCGTCGGGACAGTTCTATATGGCTACACCTTC. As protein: CASSVGTVLYGYTF.

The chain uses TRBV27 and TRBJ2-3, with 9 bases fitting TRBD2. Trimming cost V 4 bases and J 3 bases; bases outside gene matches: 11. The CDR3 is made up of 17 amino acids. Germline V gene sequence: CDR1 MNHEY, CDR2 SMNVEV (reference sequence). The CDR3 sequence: CASSSAPPSGATDTQYF. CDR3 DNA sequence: TGTGCCAGCAGTTCGGCCCCCCCTAGCGGGGCAACAGATACGCAGTATTTT.

CDR3 region: CASSLVGGEQYF. The CDR3 nucleotides are TGTGCCAGCAGCTTGGTCGGGGGGGAGCAGTACTTC. The chain has TRBV5-4 and TRBJ2-7, with 7 nucleotides matching TRBD2. Germline CDR1 reads SGHNT; CDR2 reads YYREEE (reference sequence). CDR3 length: 12 amino acids. Trimming removed 0 bases from V and 7 bases from J; junction bases left unmatched: 1.

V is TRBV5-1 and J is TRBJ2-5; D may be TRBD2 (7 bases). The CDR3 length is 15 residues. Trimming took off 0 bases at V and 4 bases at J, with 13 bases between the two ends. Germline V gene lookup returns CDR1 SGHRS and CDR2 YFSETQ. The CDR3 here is CASSLVGGASETQYF. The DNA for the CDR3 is TGCGCCAGCAGCTTGGTTGGGGGGGCCTCAGAGACCCAGTACTTC.

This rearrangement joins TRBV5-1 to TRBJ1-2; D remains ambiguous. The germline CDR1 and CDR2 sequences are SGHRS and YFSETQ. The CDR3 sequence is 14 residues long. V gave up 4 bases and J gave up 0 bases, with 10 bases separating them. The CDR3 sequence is CASSTGPPNYGYTF. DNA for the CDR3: TGCGCCAGCAGCACGGGTCCTCCTAACTATGGCTACACCTTC.

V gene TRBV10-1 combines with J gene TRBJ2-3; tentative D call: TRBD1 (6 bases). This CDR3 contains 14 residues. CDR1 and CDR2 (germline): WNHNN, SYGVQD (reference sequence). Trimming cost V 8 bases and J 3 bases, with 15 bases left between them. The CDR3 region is CASGRGRGTDTQYF. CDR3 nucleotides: TGCGCCAGCGGCAGGGGAAGGGGGACAGATACGCAGTATTTT.